This T cell receptor (beta chain) was documented in a study of chemoradiotherapy in HPV16-positive cancers. Broader study findings: Candidate HPV-specific clones and E7-related TCR motifs grew in tumor during treatment.

Between the trimmed V and J ends, which lost 3 bases and 0 bases, there was a span of 2 bases. This CDR3 is 12 amino acids long. Germline values: CDR1 KGHSH, CDR2 LQKENI. This table comes from immunoSEQ multiplex PCR, and its TCRdb copy is limited to in-frame clones, with some not included. This table has over 10,000 clones, around 78% appearing once. Comment on this clone: Antigen: not known. Other DNA sequences in this sample translate to the same CDR3.

The biological material was taken from a patient who underwent chemoradiotherapy. The chain couples TRBV18 to TRBJ2-5; no clear D. This receptor was taken from a human donor with HPV-associated anogenital cancer. CDR3 sequence (DNA): TGTGCCAGCTCACCGTACCAAGAGACCCAGTACTTC. The encoded protein is CASSPYQETQYF.